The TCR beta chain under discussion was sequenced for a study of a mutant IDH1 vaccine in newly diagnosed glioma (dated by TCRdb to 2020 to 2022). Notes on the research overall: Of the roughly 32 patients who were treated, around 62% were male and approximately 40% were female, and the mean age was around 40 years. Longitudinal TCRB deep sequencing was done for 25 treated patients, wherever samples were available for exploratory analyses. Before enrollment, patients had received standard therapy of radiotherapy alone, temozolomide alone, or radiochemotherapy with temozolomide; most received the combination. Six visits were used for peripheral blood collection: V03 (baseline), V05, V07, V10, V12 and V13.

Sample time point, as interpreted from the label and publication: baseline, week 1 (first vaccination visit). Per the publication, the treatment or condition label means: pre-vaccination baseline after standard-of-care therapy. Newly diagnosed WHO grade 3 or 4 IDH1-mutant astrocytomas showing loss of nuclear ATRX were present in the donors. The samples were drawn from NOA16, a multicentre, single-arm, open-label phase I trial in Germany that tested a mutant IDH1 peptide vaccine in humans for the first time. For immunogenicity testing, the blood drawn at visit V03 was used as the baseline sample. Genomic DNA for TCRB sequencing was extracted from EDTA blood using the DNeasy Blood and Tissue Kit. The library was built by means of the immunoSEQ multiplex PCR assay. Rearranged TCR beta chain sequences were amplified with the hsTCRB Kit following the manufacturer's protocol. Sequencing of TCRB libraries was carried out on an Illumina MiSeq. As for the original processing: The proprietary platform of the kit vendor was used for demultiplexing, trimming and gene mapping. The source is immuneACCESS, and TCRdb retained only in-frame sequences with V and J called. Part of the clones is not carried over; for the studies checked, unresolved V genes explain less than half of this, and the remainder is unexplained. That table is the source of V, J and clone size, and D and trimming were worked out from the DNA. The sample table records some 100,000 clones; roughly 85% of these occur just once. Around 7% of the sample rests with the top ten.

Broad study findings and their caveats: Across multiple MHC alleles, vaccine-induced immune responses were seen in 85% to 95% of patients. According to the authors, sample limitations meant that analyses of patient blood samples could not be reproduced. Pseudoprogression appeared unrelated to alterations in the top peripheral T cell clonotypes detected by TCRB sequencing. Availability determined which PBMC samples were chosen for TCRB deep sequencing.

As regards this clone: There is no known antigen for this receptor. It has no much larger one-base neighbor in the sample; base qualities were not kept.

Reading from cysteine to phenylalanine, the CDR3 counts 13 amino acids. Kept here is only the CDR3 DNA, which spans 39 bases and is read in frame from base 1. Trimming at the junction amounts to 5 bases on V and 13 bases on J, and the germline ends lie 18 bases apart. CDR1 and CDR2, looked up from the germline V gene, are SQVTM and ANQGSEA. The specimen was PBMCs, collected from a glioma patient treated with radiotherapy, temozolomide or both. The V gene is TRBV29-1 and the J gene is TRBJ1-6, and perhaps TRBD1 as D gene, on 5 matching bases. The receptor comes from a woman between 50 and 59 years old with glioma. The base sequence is TGCAGCGTTTACCGGGACGATGGAGGCCCCCTCCACTTT. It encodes CSVYRDDGGPLHF. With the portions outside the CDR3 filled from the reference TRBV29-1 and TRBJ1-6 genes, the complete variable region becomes SAVISQKPSRDICQRGTSLTIQCQVDSQVTMMFWYRQQPGQSLTLIATANQGSEATYESGFVIDKFPISRPNLTFSTLTVSNMSPEDSSIYLCSVYRDDGGPLHFGNGTRLTVT.